The entry below describes one T cell receptor (beta chain). The time point here: pretreatment peripheral blood. The data are from a study of PD-L1 blockade in urothelial cancer. About the study: Patients with male sex and bladder-origin urothelial cancer accounted for about 85% of the 29 enrolled.

The CDR3 spans 15 residues. With 0 bases removed from V and 3 bases from J, the gap between germline ends came to 9 bases. Germline V gene sequence: CDR1 MGHRA, CDR2 YSYEKL. Repertoires were generated with immunoSEQ multiplex PCR, while TCRdb's copy carries only in-frame clones and drops some. The data hold approximately 63,000 clones, with roughly four fifths observed a single time. The clonotype comes from a man aged 65-85 years with urothelial cancer. The rearrangement uses TRBV4-1 and TRBJ1-5; no reliable D call. The sequenced sample was PBMCs, obtained around atezolizumab (anti-PD-L1) treatment. The CDR3 bases are TGCGCCAGCAGCCAAGATAATGGAGCCAATCAGCCCCAGCATTTT. Its translation is CASSQDNGANQPQHF.